This T cell receptor (beta chain) was sequenced for a study of shared clonotypes between healthy human individuals (TCRdb year 2020). Concerning the study at large: A couple of women and a few men aged 18 to 49 years were included in the cohort. Per donor, three plates each were used for CD4 naive and CD4 memory, two for CD8 naive, and one for CD8 memory. To estimate repertoire size and how much clonotype sharing occurs between individuals, the study deeply sequenced the blood TCR repertoires of about 5 healthy adults. Libraries were prepared and TCR repertoires were sequenced by different laboratories using diverse techniques, in order to increase sequencing depth and limit assay-specific biases. Leukapheresis yielded between about 0.85 and 9 billion PBMCs per donor.

Worth noting for this clone: It lacks a known antigen. No quality values exist for individual bases; no much larger clone is one base distant.

Summary of the overall study and its limitations: The small number of donors limited the genetic and exposure-history diversity represented. Larger estimated clonotype richness was generally found for naive subsets than for memory subsets. Only blood was sampled, and tissue TCR repertoires likely differ from those in blood. Higher generation probabilities were observed for clonotypes shared by all four sorted-subset donors than for non-shared clonotypes. Pairwise subsampling indicated that sequencing depth was expected to affect the degree of clonotype sharing among donors. Across four donors, about 4.5% of naive CD4, roughly 3.5% of naive CD8, under 2.5% of memory CD4, and 0.4% of memory CD8 clonotypes were shared. Rarefaction of sorted-subset datasets indicated incomplete sequencing despite the large sequencing depth.

TCR CDR3 regions were amplified from genomic DNA by multiplex PCR using the deep immunoSEQ assay. Genomic DNA extracted from each cell subset was distributed evenly over all wells of several immunoSEQ 96-well plates, and each plate served as one replicate. For sorted subsets, approximately 0.2 ug of genomic DNA, equivalent to roughly 33,000 T cell genomes, went into each replicate PCR. The purified libraries were quantified using a Qubit 3.0 fluorometer, sized with a Bioanalyzer 2100, and then quantified again using the KAPA Library Quantification kit. Every immunoSEQ 96-well plate was sequenced on a dedicated single-read 150-cycle Illumina NextSeq 550 flow cell. Concerning the study's data processing: Because the immunoSEQ output included only junctional sequences and no quality scores, the filtering could not be the same as the filtering used for full-length reads. Sequences were annotated with PyIR, a Python wrapper for IgBLAST v1.9, and V/J genes and CDR3 were assigned using IMGT germline references. Reads were removed for weak V/J assignments (E-value above 1e-6), missing CDR3, stop codons, out-of-frame junctions, or ambiguous translated residues. V3J clonotypes were defined as sequences sharing an identical inferred V gene, J gene, and CDR3 amino acid sequence. The percentage overlap between two repertoires was calculated by dividing the number of shared unique clonotypes by the size of the smaller repertoire. RTK rarefaction, the Chao1 estimator, and Recon v2.1 estimates of unobserved clonotypes were used to assess repertoire richness. For all TCRbeta clonotypes obtained by the gDNA method from several donors, generation probabilities were computed with OLGA. TCRdb limited this immuneACCESS table to in-frame rearrangements with V and J called. A share of clones is missing; checked studies link under half to unresolved V genes, and the rest is unexplained. V and J calls and clone size come straight from that table; D and trimming were deduced from the DNA. This sample holds 1 million to 1.2 million clones; about 80% were observed only once. The top ten clonotypes cover approximately 0.95% of the sample.

Healthy HIV-negative adults with no recently reported acute infections or vaccinations were included as donors. Every donor was a Caucasian adult living in Nashville, Tennessee, USA. CD4+ T cells were enriched by magnetic negative selection; naive cells were then positively selected on CD45RA, and the negative fraction formed the memory subset. After blood collection by leukapheresis, PBMCs were isolated using Ficoll-Histopaque density gradient centrifugation and then cryopreserved in the vapor phase of liquid nitrogen. Purity and quantity of every magnetically sorted T cell population were checked by analytical flow cytometry. Each sorted fraction had its genomic DNA isolated and then quantified by UV absorbance on a Nanodrop 2000c. This clonotype was sampled from a man younger than 35 in good health. Some clones in this sample may be carry-over from other donors' samples. The sequencing input was memory CD4+ T cells from PBMCs. This specimen's cell subset or site label, interpreted: CD45RA-negative fraction.

In nucleotides, the sequence is TGTGCCAGCAGCAACCGACGGGCCTGGGGCAATCAGCCCCAGCATTTT. Translated, this is CASSNRRAWGNQPQHF. The rearranged chain carries TRBV28 and TRBJ1-5; the D segment cannot be called with confidence. The CDR3 starts with the cysteine, ends with the phenylalanine, and has 16 residues. Only the CDR3 DNA is retained, 48 bases long and in frame from the first base. CDR1 and CDR2 (MDHEN, SYDVKM) derive from the germline V gene. V was cut back by 6 bases and J by 2 bases, leaving a gap of 17 bases between them. The full variable domain, with segments outside the CDR3 supplied by the reference TRBV28 and TRBJ1-5 proteins, appears as DVKVTQSSRYLVKRTGEKVFLECVQDMDHENMFWYRQDPGLGLRLIYFSYDVKMKEKGDIPEGYSVSREKKERFSLILESASTNQTSMYLCASSNRRAWGNQPQHFGDGTRLSIL.